The 28 T cell receptor beta chains given below trace back to one sample, sequenced in a study of blood T cell repertoires in COVID-19. The protocol was immunoSEQ multiplex PCR, while the TCRdb copy is restricted to in-frame clones and leaves out a portion. The sample lists 100,000 to 150,000 clones, 80% to 90% occurring once. Sequences were obtained from peripheral blood. Receptors originate from a woman between 55 and 75 years old with acute or convalescent COVID-19.

This clone was seen only a few times. In DNA, the CDR3 is TGTGCCAGCCAACCGGGACAGAACTATGGCTACACCTTC. Translation gives CASQPGQNYGYTF. The chain employs TRBV6-5 and TRBJ1-2; 7 positions agree with TRBD1. The V segment lost 8 bases and the J segment 2 bases; nucleotides outside the gene matches: 5. The CDR3 is 13 amino acids. From germline, CDR1 is MNHEY and CDR2 SVGAGI.

The gene calls are TRBV27 and TRBJ2-2; TRBD2 matches 12 bases. The V segment lost 0 bases and the J segment 6 bases; nucleotides outside the gene matches: 8. The germline gives CDR1 MNHEY, CDR2 SMNVEV (reference sequence). The length of the CDR3 is 18 residues. In nucleotides, the CDR3 is TGTGCCAGCAGTTTATCGAGGCTAGCGGGAGGGCGGCCCGGGGAGCTGTTTTTT. Translation gives CASSLSRLAGGRPGELFF.

This rearrangement joins TRBV7-9 to TRBJ2-7; D is possibly TRBD1 (6 bases). Trimming shortened V by 5 bases and J by 4 bases, and 9 bases separated the two germline ends. Germline assignment: CDR1 SEHNR and CDR2 FQNEAQ (reference sequence). CDR3 length: 12 residues. DNA of the CDR3: TGTGCCAGCAGCGCGACAGGTTACGAGCAGTACGTC. This encodes CASSATGYEQYV.

This chain uses TRBV5-8 with TRBJ1-5; 7 nucleotides line up with TRBD1. Trimming took 3 bases from V and 6 from J; bases not matched to a gene: 9. Germline CDR1 and CDR2: SGHTS and YDEGEE. CDR3 size: 15 residues. CDR3 nucleotides: TGTGCCAGCAGCTCATTAGGGGGCCTGGGTCAGCCCCAGCATTTT. Translation gives CASSSLGGLGQPQHF. The complete variable domain, with remaining parts taken from reference TRBV5-8 and TRBJ1-5, reads EAGVTQSPTHLIKTRGQQATLRCSPISGHTSVYWYQQALGLGLQFLLWYDEGEERNRGNFPPRFSGRQFPNYSSELNVNALELEDSALYLCASSSLGGLGQPQHFGDGTRLSIL.

This chain joins TRBV29-1 and TRBJ1-4; D gene unclear. Germline V lookup: CDR1 SQVTM, CDR2 ANQGSEA. CDR3 length: 13 amino acids. V dropped 4 bases and J dropped 4 bases, with 10 bases sitting between them. CDR3 loop: CSVGTPNNEKLFF. The CDR3 nucleotides read TGCAGCGTTGGTACCCCTAATAATGAAAAACTGTTTTTT.

V and J are TRBV19 and TRBJ1-1, with D perhaps TRBD1 (6 bases). The germline CDR1 and CDR2 sequences are LNHDA and SQIVND (reference sequence). Trimming took 8 bases from V and 0 from J, leaving 19 bases between them. CDR3 length equals 16 residues. This chain's CDR3 is CASARVGAGMNTEAFF. In DNA, the CDR3 is TGTGCCAGTGCCCGAGTGGGGGCAGGGATGAACACTGAAGCTTTCTTT.

The rearrangement uses TRBV27 and TRBJ2-2; TRBD2 matches at 13 bases. The V gene end was trimmed by 5 bases and the J gene end by 7 bases; junction bases not matched to a gene: 10. The CDR3 runs 17 residues. Per germline, CDR1 MNHEY and CDR2 SMNVEV (reference sequence). CDR3 DNA sequence: TGTGCCAGCAGTCCCCTGGGACTAGCGGGAACGGGCGGGGAGCTGTTTTTT. Translation gives CASSPLGLAGTGGELFF.

The chain couples TRBV5-1 to TRBJ1-1, with D unresolved. Germline V gives CDR1 SGHRS, CDR2 YFSETQ. V was trimmed by 0 bases and J by 2 bases, leaving 11 bases between them. The CDR3 has 15 amino acids. As DNA, the CDR3 is TGCGCCAGCAGCTTGGCCCAAGCCTTCAACACTGAAGCTTTCTTT. It translates to CASSLAQAFNTEAFF.

The chain employs TRBV27 and TRBJ2-5, with 12 bases lining up with TRBD2. The CDR3 spans 17 residues. J gave up 0 bases and V 10 bases, and 12 bases lay outside the gene matches. CDR1 is MNHEY and CDR2 is SMNVEV in the germline V gene (reference sequence). For the CDR3, the DNA is TGTGCCACCCGTCGGACTAGCGGGACCATTTACCAAGAGACCCAGTACTTC. It specifies CATRRTSGTIYQETQYF.

This clone was picked up one time. The chain couples TRBV11-1 to TRBJ1-2; D gene unclear. Germline V CDR1 and CDR2: SGHAT, FQDESV (reference sequence). The ends were cut back, 4 bases at V and 12 bases at J, with 21 bases in the middle. CDR3 length: 14 amino acids. CDR3: CASSSTAHSTSHTF. The CDR3 DNA sequence: TGTGCCAGCAGCTCAACCGCGCATTCGACATCACACACCTTC. Full variable domain (missing parts from reference TRBV11-1 and TRBJ1-2): EAEVAQSPRYKITEKSQAVAFWCDPISGHATLYWYRQILGQGPELLVQFQDESVVDDSQLPKDRFSAERLKGVDSTLKIQPAELGDSAMYLCASSSTAHSTSHTFGSGTRLTVV.

The V gene is TRBV19, the J gene TRBJ2-1, with 8 positions matching TRBD2. The CDR3 is 18 residues long. V was clipped by 2 bases and J by 0 bases; unmatched bases: 9. Germline V gene data show CDR1 as LNHDA and CDR2 as SQIVND (reference sequence). CDR3 DNA sequence: TGTGCCAGTAGTATAAGATCGAGCGGGAGAACCTCCTACAATGAGCAGTTCTTC. Translation gives CASSIRSSGRTSYNEQFF.

The chain links TRBV5-4 to TRBJ2-3, with 7 nucleotides matching TRBD2. The germline V gene has CDR1 SGHNT and CDR2 YYREEE (reference sequence). The CDR3 runs to 15 residues. The J segment lost 5 bases and the V segment lost 2 bases, leaving 8 bases of the junction unmatched. CDR3 sequence: CASSFREGPVDTQYF. The CDR3 DNA reads TGTGCCAGCAGCTTCAGGGAGGGCCCCGTAGATACGCAGTATTTT.

The chain is built from TRBV9 and TRBJ1-2; 9 bases align to TRBD1. There are 18 residues in the CDR3. The J segment lost 4 bases and the V segment lost 0 bases, leaving 13 bases of the junction unmatched. Germline V lookup: CDR1 SGDLS, CDR2 YYNGEE. As DNA, the CDR3 is TGTGCCAGCAGCGTAGGAGGGACAGGGTTATCCGATGGCTATGGCTACACCTTC. Its protein product is CASSVGGTGLSDGYGYTF. The whole variable domain, filled in from reference TRBV9 and TRBJ1-2, reads DSGVTQTPKHLITATGQRVTLRCSPRSGDLSVYWYQQSLDQGLQFLIQYYNGEERAKGNILERFSAQQFPDLHSELNLSSLELGDSALYFCASSVGGTGLSDGYGYTFGSGTRLTVV.

The chain carries TRBV7-9 and TRBJ2-7; the D gene is possibly TRBD1 (6 bases). From germline, CDR1 is SEHNR and CDR2 FQNEAQ (reference sequence). The CDR3 is made up of 15 amino acids. Trimming stripped 5 bases from V and 2 bases from J, with 16 bases between. The CDR3 sequence: CASSDFSTGTYEQYF. CDR3 DNA: TGTGCCAGCAGCGACTTCTCGACAGGCACCTACGAGCAGTACTTC.

The chain employs TRBV5-6 and TRBJ1-2; 7 positions match TRBD1. V dropped 6 bases and J dropped 4; count of bases not matched to a gene: 3. CDR1 and CDR2 (germline): SGHDT, YYEEEE. This CDR3 is built from 12 residues. The CDR3 DNA sequence: TGTGCCAGCACCCGGGACAGCTATGGCTACACCTTC. Protein sequence: CASTRDSYGYTF. The full variable domain, completed using reference TRBV5-6 and TRBJ1-2, is DAGVTQSPTHLIKTRGQQVTLRCSPKSGHDTVSWYQQALGQGPQFIFQYYEEEERQRGNFPDRFSGHQFPNYSSELNVNALLLGDSALYLCASTRDSYGYTFGSGTRLTVV.

V gene TRBV20-1 combines with J gene TRBJ1-3; D remains unclear. V was pared by 3 bases and J by 0 bases, with 9 bases between. This CDR3 has 14 amino acids. From germline, CDR1 is DFQATT and CDR2 SNEGSKA (reference sequence). The CDR3: CSASSFSSGNTIYF. The DNA for the CDR3 is TGCAGTGCTAGTTCTTTCTCCTCTGGAAACACCATATATTTT.

The chain recombines TRBV6-5 with TRBJ2-7; D unresolved. Per the germline V gene, CDR1 is MNHEY and CDR2 is SVGAGI. Trimming removed 8 bases from V and 3 bases from J, with 14 bases in between. This CDR3 spans 13 amino acids. In DNA form, the CDR3 reads TGTGCCAGCGCCCTGGGCGCGTTCTACGAGCAGTACTTC. Its translation is CASALGAFYEQYF.

J is TRBJ2-2 and V is TRBV19; D is possibly TRBD2 (6 bases). CDR3 length equals 16 residues. V gave up 0 bases and J gave up 1 base, with 9 bases separating them. Germline CDR1 LNHDA, CDR2 SQIVND (reference sequence). CDR3 sequence: CASSIDWRGNTGELFF. The CDR3 DNA is TGTGCCAGTAGTATAGATTGGCGGGGGAACACCGGGGAGCTGTTTTTT.

This chain links TRBV11-2 with TRBJ1-1; TRBD1 is a possible D gene (5 bases). With 5 bases removed from V and 3 bases from J, the gap between germline ends came to 19 bases. Germline V CDR1 and CDR2: SGHAT, FQNNGV. This CDR3 is 16 amino acids long. CDR3 nucleotide sequence: TGTGCCAGCAGCCCATCCAGACTCTCCAGGGACACTGAAGCTTTCTTT. Translation: CASSPSRLSRDTEAFF.

This chain joins TRBV6-2 or TRBV6-3 and TRBJ1-1, with 10 bases fitting TRBD1. In germline, CDR1 is MNHEY, CDR2 SVGEGT. There are 17 residues in the CDR3. V lost 6 bases to trimming and J lost 4 bases; unmatched junction nucleotides: 14. The DNA of the CDR3 is TGTGCCAGCAGCCTAGGGACAGGGGCCGCCTGGGTCACTGAAGCTTTCTTT. Translation: CASSLGTGAAWVTEAFF.

In this sample, this clone turned up a few times. This chain links TRBV28 with TRBJ2-3; D remains unclear. This CDR3 is built from 11 residues. CDR1 and CDR2 from the germline V gene are MDHEN and SYDVKM. The V gene lost 10 bases and the J gene lost 6 bases, with 11 bases spanning the gap. DNA for the CDR3: TGTGCCACCCTTATTGTGGATACGCAGTATTTT. Its protein is CATLIVDTQYF.

The J gene is TRBJ1-1, the V gene TRBV11-3, with TRBD1 identical over 7 bases. This CDR3 spans 15 amino acids. After removal of 1 base from V and 8 bases from J, the junction contained 10 bases not matched to a gene. The germline V gene encodes CDR1 SGHNT and CDR2 YENEEA. The CDR3, as DNA: TGTGCCAGCAGCTTAGCCTCATTTGGGACAGCAGAAGCTTTCTTT. Its translation: CASSLASFGTAEAFF.

This clone was picked up a small number of times. The chain links TRBV7-8 to TRBJ2-7, with D possibly matching TRBD1 (5 bases). V was trimmed by 2 bases and J by 6 bases, leaving 17 bases between them. The germline gives CDR1 SGHVS, CDR2 FQNEAQ. CDR3 length equals 15 residues. The CDR3 spells CASSLPQGQYREQYF. In DNA, the CDR3 is TGTGCCAGCAGCTTACCGCAGGGTCAGTACCGCGAGCAGTACTTC.

The chain employs TRBV7-2 and TRBJ2-6; 9 positions agree with TRBD1. This CDR3 region has 17 residues. Trimming cost V 4 bases and J 0 bases; bases outside gene matches: 4. Germline V gives CDR1 SGHTA, CDR2 FQGNSA. Here the CDR3 reads CASSWDRAISGANVLTF. CDR3 coding DNA: TGTGCCAGCAGCTGGGACAGGGCGATCTCTGGGGCCAACGTCCTGACTTTC.

This clone showed up just once. J is TRBJ2-5 and V is TRBV29-1; weak D call: TRBD1 (6 bases). Trimming left V 1 base short and J 2 bases short, with 11 bases between. Germline CDR1 reads SQVTM; CDR2 reads ANQGSEA. The CDR3 runs to 14 residues. CDR3 residues: CSVEGKGQQETQYF. The DNA of the CDR3 is TGCAGCGTTGAAGGTAAAGGACAGCAAGAGACCCAGTACTTC.

A single count supports this clone. V and J are TRBV28 and TRBJ2-1; 10 bases are shared with TRBD1. The CDR3 is made up of 15 amino acids. Germline CDR1 reads MDHEN; CDR2 reads SYDVKM. V lost 5 bases and J lost 8; bases outside the gene matches: 9. This CDR3 is CASSPGGQGSDEQFF. CDR3 nucleotides: TGTGCCAGCAGTCCAGGGGGACAGGGGAGCGATGAGCAGTTCTTC.

The chain has TRBV3-1 (or the pseudogene TRBV3-2) and TRBJ2-1; D is uncertain. The CDR3 is 12 residues long. The V and J ends lost 1 base and 6 bases respectively, with 4 bases between them. In germline, CDR1 is LGHDT, CDR2 YNNKEL (reference sequence). Written as DNA, the CDR3 is TGTGCCAGCAGCCAAGTCCTCAATGAGCAGTTCTTC. This sequence encodes CASSQVLNEQFF.

This clone appeared once. The chain couples TRBV5-5 to TRBJ2-1, with 7 bases that match TRBD2. The germline gives CDR1 SGHKS, CDR2 YYEKEE (reference sequence). The CDR3 extends over 13 amino acids. V lost 7 bases, J lost 1 base, and 2 bases stayed unmatched. CDR3 in DNA: TGTGCCAGCGTTAGCGGGTCCTACAATGAGCAGTTCTTC. It specifies CASVSGSYNEQFF.